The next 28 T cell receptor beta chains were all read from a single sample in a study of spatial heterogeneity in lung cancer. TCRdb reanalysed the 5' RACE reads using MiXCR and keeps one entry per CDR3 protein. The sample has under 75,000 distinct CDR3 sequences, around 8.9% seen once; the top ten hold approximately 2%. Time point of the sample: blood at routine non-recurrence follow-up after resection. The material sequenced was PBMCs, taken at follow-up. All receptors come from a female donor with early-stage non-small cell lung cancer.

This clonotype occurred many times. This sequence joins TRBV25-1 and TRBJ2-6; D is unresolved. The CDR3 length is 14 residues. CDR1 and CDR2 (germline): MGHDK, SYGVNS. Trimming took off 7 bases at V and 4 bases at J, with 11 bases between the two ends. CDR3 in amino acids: CASMSPAGANVLTF. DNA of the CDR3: TGTGCCAGCATGAGTCCTGCCGGGGCCAACGTCCTGACTTTC.

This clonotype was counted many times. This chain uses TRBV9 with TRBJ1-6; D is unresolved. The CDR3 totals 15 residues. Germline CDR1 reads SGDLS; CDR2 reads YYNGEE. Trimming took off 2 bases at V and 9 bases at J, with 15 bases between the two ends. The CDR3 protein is CASSVGDIGISPLHF. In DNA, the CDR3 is TGTGCCAGCAGCGTTGGGGATATCGGGATTTCACCCCTCCACTTT.

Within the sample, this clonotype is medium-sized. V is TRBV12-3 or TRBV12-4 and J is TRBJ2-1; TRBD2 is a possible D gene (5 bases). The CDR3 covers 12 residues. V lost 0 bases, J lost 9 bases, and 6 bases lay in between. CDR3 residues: CASSLAGAEQFF. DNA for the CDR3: TGTGCCAGCAGTTTAGCGGGAGCTGAGCAGTTCTTC.

CDR3 in DNA: TGTGCCAGCACCGACTACCCTTTAGCTAACTATGGCTACACCTTC. Its translation: CASTDYPLANYGYTF. The chain employs TRBV28 and TRBJ1-2; D is ambiguous. The CDR3 is 15 residues long. V lost 7 bases, J lost 0 bases, and 15 bases lay in between. Germline loops: CDR1 MDHEN, CDR2 SYDVKM.

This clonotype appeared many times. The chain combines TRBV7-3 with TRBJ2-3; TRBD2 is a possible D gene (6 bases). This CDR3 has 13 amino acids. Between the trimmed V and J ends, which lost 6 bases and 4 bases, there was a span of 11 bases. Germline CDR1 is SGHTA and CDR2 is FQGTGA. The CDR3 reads CASRPSSADTQYF. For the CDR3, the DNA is TGTGCCAGCAGACCGTCTAGCGCAGATACGCAGTATTTT.

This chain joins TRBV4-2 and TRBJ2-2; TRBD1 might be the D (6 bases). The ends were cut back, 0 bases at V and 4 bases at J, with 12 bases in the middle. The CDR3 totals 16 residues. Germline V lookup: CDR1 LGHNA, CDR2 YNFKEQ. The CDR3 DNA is TGTGCCAGCAGCCAAGAGGGTTTAGGGGGCACCGGGGAGCTGTTTTTT. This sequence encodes CASSQEGLGGTGELFF.

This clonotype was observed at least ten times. CDR3 sequence reads: CASSPPGLVGLTEAFF. The CDR3 region has the DNA TGTGCCAGCTCACCACCGGGGTTAGTGGGCTTAACTGAAGCTTTCTTT. The rearrangement links TRBV18 to TRBJ1-1; D is unclear. Trimming took 0 bases from V and 5 from J, leaving 16 bases between them. There are 16 residues in the CDR3. Germline CDR1 reads KGHSH; CDR2 reads LQKENI.

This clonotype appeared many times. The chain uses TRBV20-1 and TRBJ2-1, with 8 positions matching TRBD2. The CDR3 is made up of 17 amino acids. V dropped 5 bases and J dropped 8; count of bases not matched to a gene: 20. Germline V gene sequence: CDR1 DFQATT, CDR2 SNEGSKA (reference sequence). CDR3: CSAPPRPGAGDGDEQFF. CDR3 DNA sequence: TGCAGTGCTCCACCGCGCCCCGGAGCGGGAGATGGCGATGAGCAGTTCTTC.

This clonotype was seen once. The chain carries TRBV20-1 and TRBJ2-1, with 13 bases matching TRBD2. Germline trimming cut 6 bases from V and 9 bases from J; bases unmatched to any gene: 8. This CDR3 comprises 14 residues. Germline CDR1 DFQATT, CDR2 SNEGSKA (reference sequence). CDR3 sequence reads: CSALLAGGPGEQFF. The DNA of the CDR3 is TGCAGTGCGCTACTAGCGGGAGGGCCCGGTGAGCAGTTCTTC.

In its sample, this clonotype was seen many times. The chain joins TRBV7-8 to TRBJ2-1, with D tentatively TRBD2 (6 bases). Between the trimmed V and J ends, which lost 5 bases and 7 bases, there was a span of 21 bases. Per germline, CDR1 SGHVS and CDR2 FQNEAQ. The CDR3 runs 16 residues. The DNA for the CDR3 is TGTGCCAGCAGCCCACCCCTAGCGCCCGGGGTTAATGAGCAGTTCTTC. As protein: CASSPPLAPGVNEQFF. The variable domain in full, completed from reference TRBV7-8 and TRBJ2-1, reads GAGVSQSPRYKVAKRGQDVALRCDPISGHVSLFWYQQALGQGPEFLTYFQNEAQLDKSGLPSDRFFAERPEGSVSTLKIQRTQQEDSAVYLCASSPPLAPGVNEQFFGPGTRLTVL.

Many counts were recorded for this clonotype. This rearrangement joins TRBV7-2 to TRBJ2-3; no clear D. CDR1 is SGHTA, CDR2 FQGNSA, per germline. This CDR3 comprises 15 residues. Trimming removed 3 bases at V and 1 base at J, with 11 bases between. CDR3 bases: TGTGCCAGCAGCTTCTACGTCTCGGGCACAGATACGCAGTATTTT. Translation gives CASSFYVSGTDTQYF. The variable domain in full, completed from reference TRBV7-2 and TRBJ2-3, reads GAGVSQSPSNKVTEKGKDVELRCDPISGHTALYWYRQSLGQGLEFLIYFQGNSAPDKSGLPSDRFSAERTGGSVSTLTIQRTQQEDSAVYLCASSFYVSGTDTQYFGPGTRLTVL.

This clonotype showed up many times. In nucleotides, the CDR3 is TGTGCCATCAGCGGCGACAATGGGGAGCTGTTTTTT. As protein: CAISGDNGELFF. V and J are TRBV10-3 and TRBJ2-2, with unresolved D. Germline V gives CDR1 ENHRY, CDR2 SYGVKD. The ends were cut back, 6 bases at V and 8 bases at J, with 10 bases in the middle. The CDR3 totals 12 residues.

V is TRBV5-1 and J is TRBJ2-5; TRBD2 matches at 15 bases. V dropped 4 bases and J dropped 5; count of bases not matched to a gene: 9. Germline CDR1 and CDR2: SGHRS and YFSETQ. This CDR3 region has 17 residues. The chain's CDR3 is CASSPSGLAGGRETQYF. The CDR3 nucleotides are TGCGCCAGCAGCCCATCGGGACTAGCGGGAGGACGGGAGACCCAGTACTTC.

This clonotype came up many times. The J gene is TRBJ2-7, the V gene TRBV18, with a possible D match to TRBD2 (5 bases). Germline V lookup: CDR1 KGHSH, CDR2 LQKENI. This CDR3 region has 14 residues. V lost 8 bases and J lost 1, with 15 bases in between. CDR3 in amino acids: CASARAPRSYEQYF. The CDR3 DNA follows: TGTGCCAGCGCGCGGGCTCCCAGATCCTACGAGCAGTACTTC. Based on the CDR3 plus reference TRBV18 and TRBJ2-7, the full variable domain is NAGVMQNPRHLVRRRGQEARLRCSPMKGHSHVYWYRQLPEEGLKFMVYLQKENIIDESGMPKERFSAEFPKEGPSILRIQQVVRGDSAAYFCASARAPRSYEQYFGPGTRLTVT.

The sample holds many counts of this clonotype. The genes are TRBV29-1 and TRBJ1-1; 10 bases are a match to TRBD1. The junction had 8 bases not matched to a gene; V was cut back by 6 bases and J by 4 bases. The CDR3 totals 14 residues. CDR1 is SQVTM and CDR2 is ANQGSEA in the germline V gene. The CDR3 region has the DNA TGCAGCGTAACGACAGGGGGCTATGGCACTGAAGCTTTCTTT. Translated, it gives CSVTTGGYGTEAFF.

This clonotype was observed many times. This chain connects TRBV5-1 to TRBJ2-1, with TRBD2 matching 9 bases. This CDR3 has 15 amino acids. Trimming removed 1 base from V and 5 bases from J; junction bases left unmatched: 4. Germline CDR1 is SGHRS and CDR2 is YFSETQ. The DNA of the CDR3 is TGCGCCAGCAGCTTGCGGCCTAGCGGGGACAATGAGCAGTTCTTC. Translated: CASSLRPSGDNEQFF.

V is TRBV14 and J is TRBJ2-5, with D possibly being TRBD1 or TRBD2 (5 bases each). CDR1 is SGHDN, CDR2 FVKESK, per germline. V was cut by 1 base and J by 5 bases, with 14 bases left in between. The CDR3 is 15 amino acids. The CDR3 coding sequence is TGTGCCAGCAGCCAAGGGGGGACCTGGTCGGAGACCCAGTACTTC. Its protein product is CASSQGGTWSETQYF. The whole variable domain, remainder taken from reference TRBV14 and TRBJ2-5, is EAGVTQFPSHSVIEKGQTVTLRCDPISGHDNLYWYRRVMGKEIKFLLHFVKESKQDESGMPNNRFLAERTGGTYSTLKVQPAELEDSGVYFCASSQGGTWSETQYFGPGTRLLVL.

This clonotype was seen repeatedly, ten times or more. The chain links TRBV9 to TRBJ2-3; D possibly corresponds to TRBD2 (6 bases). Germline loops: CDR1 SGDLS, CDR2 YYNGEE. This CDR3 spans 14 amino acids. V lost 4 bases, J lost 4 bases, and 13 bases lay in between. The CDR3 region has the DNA TGTGCCAGCAGCCCCCAAGCGGGTGCAGATACGCAGTATTTT. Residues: CASSPQAGADTQYF.

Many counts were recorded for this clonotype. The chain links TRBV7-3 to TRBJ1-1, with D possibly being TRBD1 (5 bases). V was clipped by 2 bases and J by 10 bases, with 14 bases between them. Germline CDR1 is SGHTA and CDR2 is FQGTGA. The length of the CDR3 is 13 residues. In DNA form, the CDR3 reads TGTGCCAGCAGCTTACACGGGGCCGGGGTAGCTTTCTTT. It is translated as CASSLHGAGVAFF.

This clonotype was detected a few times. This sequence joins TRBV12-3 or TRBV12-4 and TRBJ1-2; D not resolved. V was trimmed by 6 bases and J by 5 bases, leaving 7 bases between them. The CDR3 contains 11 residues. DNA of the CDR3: TGTGCCAGCAGAATAAGATATGGCTACACCTTC. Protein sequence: CASRIRYGYTF.

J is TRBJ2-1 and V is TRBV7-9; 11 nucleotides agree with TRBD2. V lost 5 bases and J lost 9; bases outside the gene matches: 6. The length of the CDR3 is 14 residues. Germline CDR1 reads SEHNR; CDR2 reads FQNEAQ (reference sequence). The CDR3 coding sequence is TGTGCCAGCAGCAATAGCGGGAGGGCCGTTGAGCAGTTCTTC. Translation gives CASSNSGRAVEQFF.

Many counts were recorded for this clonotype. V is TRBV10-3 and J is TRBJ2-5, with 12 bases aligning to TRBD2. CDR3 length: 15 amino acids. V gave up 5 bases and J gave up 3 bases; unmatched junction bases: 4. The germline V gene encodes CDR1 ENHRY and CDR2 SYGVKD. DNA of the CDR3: TGTGCCATCAGTAGACTAGCGGGGGAGGAAGAGACCCAGTACTTC. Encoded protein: CAISRLAGEEETQYF.

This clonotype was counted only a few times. This chain's CDR3 is CASSPKGTSGYNEQFF. CDR3 sequence (DNA): TGTGCCAGCAGCCCGAAAGGGACTAGCGGTTACAATGAGCAGTTCTTC. The gene calls are TRBV5-6 and TRBJ2-1, with 11 positions matching TRBD2. Germline V gene sequence: CDR1 SGHDT, CDR2 YYEEEE. The CDR3 totals 16 residues. Unmatched junction bases numbered 7, after V lost 4 bases and J lost 4 bases.

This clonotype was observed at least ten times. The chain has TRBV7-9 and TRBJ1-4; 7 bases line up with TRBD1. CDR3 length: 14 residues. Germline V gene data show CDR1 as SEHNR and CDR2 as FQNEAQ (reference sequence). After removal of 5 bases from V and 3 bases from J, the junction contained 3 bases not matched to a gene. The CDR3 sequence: CASSRDSSNEKLFF. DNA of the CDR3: TGTGCCAGCAGCCGGGACAGTTCTAATGAAAAACTGTTTTTT.

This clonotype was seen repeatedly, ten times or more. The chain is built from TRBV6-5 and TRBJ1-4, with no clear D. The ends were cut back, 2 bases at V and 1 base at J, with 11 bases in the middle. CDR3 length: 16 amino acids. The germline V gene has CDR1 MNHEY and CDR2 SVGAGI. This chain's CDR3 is CASSYRRAETNEKLFF. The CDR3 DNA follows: TGTGCCAGCAGTTACCGGAGGGCGGAAACTAATGAAAAACTGTTTTTT.

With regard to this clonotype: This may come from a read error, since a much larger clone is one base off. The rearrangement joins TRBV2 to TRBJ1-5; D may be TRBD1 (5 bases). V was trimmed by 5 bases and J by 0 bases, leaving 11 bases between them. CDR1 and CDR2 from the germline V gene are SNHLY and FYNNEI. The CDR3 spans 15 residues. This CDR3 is CASSTDRFSNQPQHF. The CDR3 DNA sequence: TGTGCCAGCAGTACCGACAGATTTAGCAATCAGCCCCAGCATTTT.

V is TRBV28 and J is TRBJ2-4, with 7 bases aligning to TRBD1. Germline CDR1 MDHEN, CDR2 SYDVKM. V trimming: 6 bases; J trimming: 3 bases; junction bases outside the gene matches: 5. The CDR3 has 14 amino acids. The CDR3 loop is CASRGGADKNIQYF. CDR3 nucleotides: TGTGCCAGCAGAGGGGGCGCCGACAAAAACATTCAGTACTTC.

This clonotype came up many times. The CDR3 bases are TGTGCCAGCAGCTTAGCGGGGGGAGAGACCCAGTACTTC. Its translation: CASSLAGGETQYF. The chain recombines TRBV7-9 with TRBJ2-5, with a possible D match to TRBD2 (6 bases). Germline V CDR1 and CDR2: SEHNR, FQNEAQ (reference sequence). CDR3 length: 13 amino acids. V gave up 0 bases and J gave up 4 bases, with 6 bases separating them. Full variable domain (rest looked up from reference TRBV7-9 and TRBJ2-5): DTGVSQNPRHKITKRGQNVTFRCDPISEHNRLYWYRQTLGQGPEFLTYFQNEAQLEKSRLLSDRFSAERPKGSFSTLEIQRTEQGDSAMYLCASSLAGGETQYFGPGTRLLVL.